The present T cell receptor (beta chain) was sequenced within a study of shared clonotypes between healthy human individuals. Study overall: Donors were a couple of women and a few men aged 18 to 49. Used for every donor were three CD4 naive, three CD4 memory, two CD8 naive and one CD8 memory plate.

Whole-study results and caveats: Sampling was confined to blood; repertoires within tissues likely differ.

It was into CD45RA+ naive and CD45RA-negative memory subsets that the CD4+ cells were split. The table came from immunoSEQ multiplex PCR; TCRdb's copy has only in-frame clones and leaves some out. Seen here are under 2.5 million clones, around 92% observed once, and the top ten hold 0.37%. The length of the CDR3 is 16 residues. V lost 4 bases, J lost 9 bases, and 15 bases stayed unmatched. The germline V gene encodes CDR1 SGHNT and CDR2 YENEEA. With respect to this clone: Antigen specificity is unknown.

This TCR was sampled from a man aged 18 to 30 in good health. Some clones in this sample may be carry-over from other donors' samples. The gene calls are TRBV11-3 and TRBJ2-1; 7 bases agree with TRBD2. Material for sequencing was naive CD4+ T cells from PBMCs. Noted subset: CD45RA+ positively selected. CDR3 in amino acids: CASSSLGGGRKTEQFF. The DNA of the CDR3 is TGTGCCAGCAGCTCACTCGGTGGCGGGAGAAAGACTGAGCAGTTCTTC. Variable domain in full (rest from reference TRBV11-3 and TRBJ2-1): EAGVVQSPRYKIIEKKQPVAFWCNPISGHNTLYWYLQNLGQGPELLIRYENEEAVDDSQLPKDRFSAERLKGVDSTLKIQPAELGDSAVYLCASSSLGGGRKTEQFFGPGTRLTVL.